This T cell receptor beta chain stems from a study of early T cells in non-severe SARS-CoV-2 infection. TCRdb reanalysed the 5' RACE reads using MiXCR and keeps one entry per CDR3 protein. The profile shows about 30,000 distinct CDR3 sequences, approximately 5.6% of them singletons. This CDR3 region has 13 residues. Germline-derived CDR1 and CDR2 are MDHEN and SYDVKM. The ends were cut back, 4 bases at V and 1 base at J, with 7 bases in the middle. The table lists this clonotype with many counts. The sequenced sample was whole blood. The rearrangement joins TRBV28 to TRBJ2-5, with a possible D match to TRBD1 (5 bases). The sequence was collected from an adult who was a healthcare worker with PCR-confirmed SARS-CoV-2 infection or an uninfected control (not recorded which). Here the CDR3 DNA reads TGTGCCAGCAGTTCAGGGCTCCAAGAGACCCAGTACTTC. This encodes CASSSGLQETQYF. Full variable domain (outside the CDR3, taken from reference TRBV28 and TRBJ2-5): DVKVTQSSRYLVKRTGEKVFLECVQDMDHENMFWYRQDPGLGLRLIYFSYDVKMKEKGDIPEGYSVSREKKERFSLILESASTNQTSMYLCASSSGLQETQYFGPGTRLLVL.